The clone carrying this T cell receptor beta chain was counted many times. Its matching antigen is unknown. This specimen comes from a study of glioma-infiltrating T cells. Study-level findings and limits: Tissue and blood shared very few CDR3 sequences. Tissue-blood divergence was below expectation in non-neoplastic patients, above in gliomas.

Using RNA template, CDR3s of TCR alpha and beta were amplified with iRepertoire arm-PCR. For one-step reverse transcription and amplification, about 90-450 ng of tissue mRNA or PBMC total RNA was used. MiXCR, applied by TCRdb to the multiplex PCR reads, yields one record per CDR3 protein. This table has approximately 90,000 distinct CDR3 sequences, 23% appearing once. Specimen: glioma tissue, nonneoplastic brain tissue, or PBMCs (not recorded which). The TCR was taken from a human donor with low-grade glioma or glioblastoma, undergoing nonglioma brain surgery, or in good health (not recorded which).

DNA for the CDR3: TGTGCCAGCAGGGGGACTAGCGGGAGCTACGAGCAGTACTTC. Translation: CASRGTSGSYEQYF. This chain uses TRBV6-1 with TRBJ2-7; 14 bases line up with TRBD2. Trimming took 6 bases from V and 3 from J; bases not matched to a gene: 1. This CDR3 comprises 14 residues. Germline V lookup: CDR1 MNHNS, CDR2 SASEGT.